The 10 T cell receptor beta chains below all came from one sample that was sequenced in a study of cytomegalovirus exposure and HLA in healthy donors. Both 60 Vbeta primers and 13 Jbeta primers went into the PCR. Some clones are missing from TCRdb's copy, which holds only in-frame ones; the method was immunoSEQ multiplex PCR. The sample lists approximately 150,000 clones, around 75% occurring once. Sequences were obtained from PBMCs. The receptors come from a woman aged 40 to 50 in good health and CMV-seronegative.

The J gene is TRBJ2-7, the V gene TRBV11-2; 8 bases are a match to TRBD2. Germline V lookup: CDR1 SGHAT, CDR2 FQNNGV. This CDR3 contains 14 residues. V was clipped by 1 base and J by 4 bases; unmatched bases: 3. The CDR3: CASSLVGLAYEQYF. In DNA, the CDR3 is TGTGCCAGCAGCTTAGTCGGACTAGCTTACGAGCAGTACTTC.

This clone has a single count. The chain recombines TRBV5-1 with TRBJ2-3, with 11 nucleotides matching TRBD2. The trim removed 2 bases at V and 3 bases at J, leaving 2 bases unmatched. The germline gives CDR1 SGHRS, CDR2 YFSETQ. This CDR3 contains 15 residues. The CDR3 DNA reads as TGCGCCAGCAGCTTTACTAGCGGGGGTACAGATACGCAGTATTTT. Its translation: CASSFTSGGTDTQYF.

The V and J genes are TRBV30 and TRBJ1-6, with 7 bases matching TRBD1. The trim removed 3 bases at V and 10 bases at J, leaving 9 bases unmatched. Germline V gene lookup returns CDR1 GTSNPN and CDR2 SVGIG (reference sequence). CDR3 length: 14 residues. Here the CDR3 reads CAWRGDRAGSPLHF. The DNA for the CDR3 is TGTGCCTGGAGGGGAGACAGGGCCGGATCACCCCTCCACTTT. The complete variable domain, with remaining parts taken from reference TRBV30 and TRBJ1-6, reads SQTIHQWPATLVQPVGSPLSLECTVEGTSNPNLYWYRQAAGRGLQLLFYSVGIGQISSEVPQNLSASRPQDRQFILSSKKLLLSDSGFYLCAWRGDRAGSPLHFGNGTRLTVT.

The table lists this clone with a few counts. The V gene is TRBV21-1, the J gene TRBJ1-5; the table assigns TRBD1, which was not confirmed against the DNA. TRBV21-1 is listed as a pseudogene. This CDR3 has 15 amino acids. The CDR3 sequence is CASRDGTPIHQPQHF. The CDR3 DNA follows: TGTGCCAGCAGGGACGGGACACCGATCCATCAGCCCCAGCATTTT.

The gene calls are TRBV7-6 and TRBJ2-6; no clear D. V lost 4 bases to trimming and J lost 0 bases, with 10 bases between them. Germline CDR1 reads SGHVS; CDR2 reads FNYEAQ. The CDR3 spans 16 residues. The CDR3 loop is CASSSIVPSGANVLTF. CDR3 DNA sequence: TGTGCCAGCAGCTCTATCGTGCCCTCTGGGGCCAACGTCCTGACTTTC.

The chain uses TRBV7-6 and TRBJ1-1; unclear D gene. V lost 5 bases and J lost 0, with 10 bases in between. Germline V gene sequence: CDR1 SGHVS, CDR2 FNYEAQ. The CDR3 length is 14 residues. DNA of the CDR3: TGTGCCAGCAGCCCCTTGAAGCTGAACACTGAAGCTTTCTTT. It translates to CASSPLKLNTEAFF.

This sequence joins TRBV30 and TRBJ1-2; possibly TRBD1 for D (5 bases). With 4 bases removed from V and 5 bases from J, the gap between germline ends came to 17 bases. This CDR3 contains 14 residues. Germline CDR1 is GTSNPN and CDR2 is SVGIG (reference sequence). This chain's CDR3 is CAWIRRGLSYGYTF. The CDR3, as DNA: TGTGCCTGGATCCGGAGGGGTCTCTCGTATGGCTACACCTTC.

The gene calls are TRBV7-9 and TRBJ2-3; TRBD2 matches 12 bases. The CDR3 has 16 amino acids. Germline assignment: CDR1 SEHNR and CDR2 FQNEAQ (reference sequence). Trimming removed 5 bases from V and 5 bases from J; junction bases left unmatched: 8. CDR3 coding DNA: TGTGCCAGCAGCCCCCGACTAGCGGGAGTGGAAGATACGCAGTATTTT. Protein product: CASSPRLAGVEDTQYF.

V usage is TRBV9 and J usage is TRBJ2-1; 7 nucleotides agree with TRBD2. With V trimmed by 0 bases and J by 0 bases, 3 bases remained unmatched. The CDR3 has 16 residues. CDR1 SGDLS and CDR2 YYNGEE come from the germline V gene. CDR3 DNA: TGTGCCAGCAGCGTAGTGGGCGGGGGCTCCTACAATGAGCAGTTCTTC. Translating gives CASSVVGGGSYNEQFF.

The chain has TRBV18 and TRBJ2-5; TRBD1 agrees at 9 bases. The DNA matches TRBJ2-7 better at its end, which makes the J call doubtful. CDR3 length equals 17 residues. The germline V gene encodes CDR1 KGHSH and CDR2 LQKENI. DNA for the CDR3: TGTGCCAGCTCACCCCGATTCGGACAGGGGTCGATTTACGAGCAGTACTTC. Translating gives CASSPRFGQGSIYEQYF.